A selection of T cell receptor beta chains follows, all from one sample in a study of T cells after yellow fever vaccination. TCRdb used MiXCR to reprocess the 5' RACE reads, holding one entry per CDR3 protein. The sample consists of some 600,000 distinct CDR3 sequences, 17% of them appearing once. The sequences come from PBMCs, collected about 5 days after the first yellow fever vaccination. Receptors were obtained from a man younger than 35 who received the YFV17D yellow fever vaccine. CDR3s include the opening cysteine and the closing phenylalanine or tryptophan. D genes are given only for firm matches. The size of a clone is reported for some rows only, either as once, few or many, or as a class for expanded clones.

clone size: many
J gene: TRBJ2-5
V gene: TRBV9
D gene: TRBD2
CDR3 protein: CASSARGGTVQETQYF
CDR3 DNA: TGTGCCAGCAGCGCCCGGGGGGGCACAGTTCAAGAGACCCAGTACTTC

clone size: NA
J gene: TRBJ2-3
V gene: TRBV6-2/TRBV6-3
D gene: NA
CDR3 protein: CASRQTGLGTQYF
CDR3 DNA: TGTGCCAGCAGGCAAACAGGTCTGGGTACGCAGTATTTT

clone size: NA
J gene: TRBJ2-1
V gene: TRBV19
D gene: NA
CDR3 protein: CASSIYPDVSYNEQFF
CDR3 DNA: TGTGCCAGTAGTATCTACCCAGACGTGTCCTACAATGAGCAGTTCTTC

clone size: few
J gene: TRBJ2-7
V gene: TRBV7-2
D gene: NA
CDR3 protein: CASSFGDGPYEQYF
CDR3 DNA: TGTGCCAGCAGCTTCGGGGACGGCCCCTACGAGCAGTACTTC

clone size: NA
J gene: TRBJ2-5
V gene: TRBV9
D gene: TRBD2
CDR3 protein: CASSVGGLARETQYF
CDR3 DNA: TGTGCCAGCAGCGTAGGAGGACTAGCGAGAGAGACCCAGTACTTC

clone size: NA
J gene: TRBJ2-1
V gene: TRBV12-3/TRBV12-4
D gene: TRBD2
CDR3 protein: CASSDQSRGVNNEQFF
CDR3 DNA: TGTGCCAGCAGCGACCAATCGCGGGGGGTGAACAATGAGCAGTTCTTC

clone size: few
J gene: TRBJ1-2
V gene: TRBV9
D gene: NA
CDR3 protein: CASSVAGGEFYGYTF
CDR3 DNA: TGTGCCAGCAGCGTAGCCGGAGGAGAGTTCTATGGCTACACCTTC

clone size: few
J gene: TRBJ1-2
V gene: TRBV29-1
D gene: NA
CDR3 protein: CSVTPQYTPNGYTF
CDR3 DNA: TGCAGCGTGACCCCTCAATATACTCCGAATGGCTACACCTTC

clone size: NA
J gene: TRBJ1-2
V gene: TRBV5-1
D gene: TRBD1
CDR3 protein: CASSETGGHGYTF
CDR3 DNA: TGCGCCAGCAGCGAAACAGGGGGGCATGGCTACACCTTC

clone size: few
J gene: TRBJ2-7
V gene: TRBV29-1
D gene: NA
CDR3 protein: CSGGDSTYEQYF
CDR3 DNA: TGCAGCGGGGGGGACAGCACCTACGAGCAGTACTTC

clone size: NA
J gene: TRBJ1-6
V gene: TRBV7-9
D gene: NA
CDR3 protein: CASRQARDSPLHF
CDR3 DNA: TGTGCCAGCAGGCAGGCTAGGGATTCACCCCTCCACTTT

clone size: few
J gene: TRBJ1-1
V gene: TRBV9
D gene: NA
CDR3 protein: CASSVVGVRGTTEAFF
CDR3 DNA: TGTGCCAGCAGCGTAGTAGGCGTCAGGGGTACAACTGAAGCTTTCTTT

clone size: NA
J gene: TRBJ1-1
V gene: TRBV9
D gene: NA
CDR3 protein: CASSAEGYTEAFF
CDR3 DNA: TGTGCCAGCAGCGCGGAAGGATACACTGAAGCTTTCTTT

clone size: few
J gene: TRBJ2-1
V gene: TRBV25-1
D gene: NA
CDR3 protein: CASSDGDEQFF
CDR3 DNA: TGTGCCAGCAGTGACGGCGATGAGCAGTTCTTC

clone size: NA
J gene: TRBJ2-7
V gene: TRBV7-9
D gene: NA
CDR3 protein: CASSLGGGKEQYF
CDR3 DNA: TGTGCCAGCAGCTTAGGAGGAGGGAAAGAGCAGTACTTC

clone size: few
J gene: TRBJ1-5
V gene: TRBV6-5
D gene: NA
CDR3 protein: CASSYSMGNQPQHF
CDR3 DNA: TGTGCCAGCAGTTACTCAATGGGCAATCAGCCCCAGCATTTT

clone size: NA
J gene: TRBJ2-1
V gene: TRBV7-2
D gene: TRBD2
CDR3 protein: CASSPPGLAGNNEQFF
CDR3 DNA: TGTGCCAGCAGCCCCCCGGGCCTAGCGGGAAACAATGAGCAGTTCTTC